The 21 T cell receptor beta chains reported below all come from one sample, sequenced in a study of cytomegalovirus exposure and HLA in healthy donors. Use of 60 Vbeta and 13 Jbeta primers characterized the PCR. Profiling relied on immunoSEQ multiplex PCR, and the TCRdb table lists in-frame clones only, not all of them. The sample lists over 110,000 clones; 82% were seen once. The sequencing input was PBMCs. The receptor set was obtained from a male donor in good health and CMV-seronegative.

The chain uses TRBV19 and TRBJ2-7; TRBD2 might be the D (6 bases). The ends were cut back, 0 bases at V and 4 bases at J, with 16 bases in the middle. The V gene's germline CDR1 is LNHDA and CDR2 SQIVND (reference sequence). The CDR3 is 16 amino acids. In nucleotides, the CDR3 is TGTGCCAGTAGTATAGAGGCATCGGCGGGGCGATACGAGCAGTACTTC. Translating it yields CASSIEASAGRYEQYF.

V and J are TRBV6-6 and TRBJ1-3; TRBD1 might be the D (6 bases). Germline V gene sequence: CDR1 MNHNY, CDR2 SVGAGI (reference sequence). The CDR3 extends over 16 amino acids. V lost 7 bases and J 0 bases, leaving 16 bases between the germline ends. CDR3 loop: CASKDSRYSSGNTIYF. In nucleotides, the CDR3 is TGTGCCAGCAAGGACAGCCGCTACTCCTCTGGAAACACCATATATTTT.

This clone has a handful of counts. The J gene is TRBJ2-3, the V gene TRBV27, with 10 bases lining up with TRBD2. CDR3 length: 16 residues. V lost 8 bases to trimming and J lost 4 bases; unmatched junction nucleotides: 12. CDR1 is MNHEY and CDR2 is SMNVEV in the germline V gene (reference sequence). CDR3 sequence: CASSGSGRAEADTQYF. The CDR3 bases are TGTGCCAGCTCCGGAAGCGGGAGGGCCGAGGCAGATACGCAGTATTTT.

This clone was detected a few times. The rearrangement links TRBV18 to TRBJ1-2; weak D call: TRBD1 (6 bases). The V end lost 4 bases, the J end lost 3 bases, and 12 bases lay between the germline ends. This CDR3 has 14 residues. Germline V CDR1 and CDR2: KGHSH, LQKENI. CDR3 amino acids: CASSRGQADYGYTF. Written as DNA, the CDR3 is TGTGCCAGCTCACGGGGGCAGGCCGACTATGGCTACACCTTC.

This chain connects TRBV9 to TRBJ1-5; D not resolved. The V gene lost 4 bases and the J gene lost 3 bases, with 14 bases spanning the gap. The CDR3 totals 15 residues. Germline values: CDR1 SGDLS, CDR2 YYNGEE. CDR3 region: CASSSDGRFNQPQHF. The CDR3 nucleotides are TGTGCCAGCAGCTCAGATGGCAGGTTCAATCAGCCCCAGCATTTT.

This clone was counted a few times. The chain has TRBV11-3 and TRBJ2-1; D gene unclear. CDR3 length: 13 residues. V lost 0 bases and J lost 8, with 8 bases in between. Germline CDR1 and CDR2: SGHNT and YENEEA. The DNA of the CDR3 is TGTGCCAGCAGCTTAGAGAGGAGAGATGAGCAGTTCTTC. Amino acids: CASSLERRDEQFF.

The chain employs TRBV10-1 and TRBJ1-1, with D possibly TRBD1 on 5 matching bases. This CDR3 is built from 14 residues. Trimming took 5 bases from V and 6 from J, leaving 16 bases between them. Germline CDR1 WNHNN, CDR2 SYGVQD (reference sequence). This chain's CDR3 is CASSPRRDSPEAFF. The CDR3 region has the DNA TGCGCCAGCAGTCCTCGTAGGGACTCCCCTGAAGCTTTCTTT.

This chain joins TRBV18 and TRBJ2-5, with a tentative D call TRBD1 (5 bases). CDR3 length: 16 amino acids. Germline loops: CDR1 KGHSH, CDR2 LQKENI. Trimming shortened V by 3 bases and J by 4 bases, and 18 bases separated the two germline ends. CDR3 residues: CASSPRPGQGIETQYF. The CDR3 DNA follows: TGTGCCAGCTCACCCCGGCCAGGACAAGGTATAGAGACCCAGTACTTC.

The CDR3 DNA is TGTGCCAGCAGGGCGACAGTAAGTAACAGCGAGCAGTACTTC. It encodes CASRATVSNSEQYF. The chain employs TRBV6-1 and TRBJ2-7; possibly TRBD1 for D (5 bases). Germline lookup yields CDR1 MNHNS and CDR2 SASEGT. With 6 bases removed from V and 6 bases from J, the gap between germline ends came to 18 bases. The CDR3 has 14 residues.

V gene TRBV5-8 combines with J gene TRBJ2-1, with 7 bases that match TRBD2. Unmatched junction bases numbered 3, after V lost 0 bases and J lost 6 bases. The CDR3 runs to 14 residues. The germline V gene encodes CDR1 SGHTS and CDR2 YDEGEE. CDR3 residues: CASSLGPSGNEQFF. The CDR3 DNA reads TGTGCCAGCAGCTTGGGGCCTAGCGGCAATGAGCAGTTCTTC.

CDR3 sequence: CASSSLPGESPEQYF. In DNA, the CDR3 is TGTGCCAGCAGTTCCCTCCCCGGGGAGAGCCCCGAGCAGTACTTC. The rearrangement links TRBV6-5 to TRBJ2-7, with D perhaps TRBD2 (5 bases). CDR1 MNHEY and CDR2 SVGAGI come from the germline V gene. This CDR3 contains 15 residues. The ends were cut back, 4 bases at V and 6 bases at J, with 19 bases in the middle.

This CDR3 reads CASSRPGGTEAFF. The CDR3 DNA sequence: TGTGCCAGCAGCCGCCCGGGGGGCACTGAAGCTTTCTTT. The genes are TRBV6-5 and TRBJ1-1, with D perhaps TRBD1 (5 bases). Germline values: CDR1 MNHEY, CDR2 SVGAGI. The CDR3 runs 13 residues. V lost 6 bases, J lost 4 bases, and 12 bases lay in between.

The genes are TRBV5-1 and TRBJ2-5, with D possibly TRBD2 on 7 matching bases. Germline V CDR1 and CDR2: SGHRS, YFSETQ. V was pared by 3 bases and J by 2 bases, with 23 bases between. The CDR3 is 18 amino acids. The CDR3 sequence: CASSSGGISGGGQETQYF. Written as DNA, the CDR3 is TGCGCCAGCAGCTCCGGGGGGATTAGCGGAGGGGGGCAAGAGACCCAGTACTTC.

V gene TRBV5-1 combines with J gene TRBJ2-5; no firm D call. The CDR3 runs 12 residues. The V end lost 1 base, the J end lost 3 bases, and 4 bases lay between the germline ends. The V gene's germline CDR1 is SGHRS and CDR2 YFSETQ. The CDR3 DNA reads TGCGCCAGCAGCTTGCCAGAAGAGACCCAGTACTTC. Translation gives CASSLPEETQYF.

CDR3 protein: CSVVHQAGYTF. CDR3 DNA sequence: TGCAGCGTTGTTCACCAGGCTGGCTACACCTTC. The chain employs TRBV29-1 and TRBJ1-2; D is undetermined. V shed 4 bases and J shed 7 bases, with 10 bases lying between them. The CDR3 extends over 11 amino acids. The V gene's germline CDR1 is SQVTM and CDR2 ANQGSEA.

V and J are TRBV6-1 and TRBJ1-5; 7 bases agree with TRBD1. The germline V gene has CDR1 MNHNS and CDR2 SASEGT. V was clipped by 6 bases and J by 0 bases; unmatched bases: 5. The CDR3 is made up of 15 amino acids. The CDR3 sequence is CASSPRQGSNQPQHF. The CDR3 bases are TGTGCCAGCAGCCCCAGACAGGGTAGCAATCAGCCCCAGCATTTT.

The chain is built from TRBV11-3 and TRBJ2-7; maybe TRBD2 (6 bases). The CDR3 is 13 residues long. V lost 6 bases and J 6 bases, leaving 15 bases between the germline ends. Germline V gene sequence: CDR1 SGHNT, CDR2 YENEEA. The CDR3 coding sequence is TGTGCCAGCAGTCTGGGACTGGGCTCCGAGCAGTACTTC. The encoded protein is CASSLGLGSEQYF.

The CDR3, as DNA: TGTGCCAGCAGCCCCCTAGCGGGGAATGAGCAGTTCTTC. As protein: CASSPLAGNEQFF. This rearrangement joins TRBV4-2 to TRBJ2-1; 9 nucleotides line up with TRBD2. The V gene end was trimmed by 4 bases and the J gene end by 7 bases; junction bases not matched to a gene: 2. The CDR3 has 13 residues. Germline V CDR1 and CDR2: LGHNA, YNFKEQ.

The chain recombines TRBV4-1 with TRBJ2-7; 7 bases match TRBD2. Germline V gene data show CDR1 as MGHRA and CDR2 as YSYEKL. This CDR3 has 16 amino acids. Trimming at V came to 3 bases and at J to 0 bases, leaving 8 bases not matched to a gene. For the CDR3, the DNA is TGCGCCAGCAGCCAGAGGGGAGGGGATCTCTCCTACGAGCAGTACTTC. Its protein is CASSQRGGDLSYEQYF.

DNA of the CDR3: TGTGCCAGCAGCCCCGGGGGGAGCGGGGAGCAGTACTTC. Amino acid sequence: CASSPGGSGEQYF. The chain uses TRBV5-4 and TRBJ2-7, with 7 positions matching TRBD2. Trimming cost V 4 bases and J 7 bases; bases outside gene matches: 8. The germline V gene encodes CDR1 SGHNT and CDR2 YYREEE (reference sequence). The CDR3 runs to 13 residues.

The rearrangement links TRBV11-2 to TRBJ2-5; no firm D call. CDR1 and CDR2 (germline): SGHAT, FQNNGV. The V end lost 5 bases, the J end lost 1 base, and 5 bases lay between the germline ends. CDR3 length: 12 amino acids. In nucleotides, the CDR3 is TGTGCCAGCAGCCCCATCCAAGAGACCCAGTACTTC. Amino acid sequence: CASSPIQETQYF.